This T cell receptor beta chain was sequenced in a study of CD4 T cells in relation to SARS-CoV-2 and coronaviruses. As concerns this clone: The antigen is unknown.

Sequenced by immunoSEQ multiplex PCR; TCRdb stores in-frame clones only, minus some. The table shows some 65,000 clones, with around 87% occurring only once. CD4+ T cells from unexposed donors were obtained before the COVID-19 pandemic (2011-2018). Study conclusions and caveats: Around 60% of donors had memory CD4+ clonotypes crossrecognizing SARS-CoV-2 and common cold coronavirus spike.

Germline-derived CDR1 and CDR2 are SGDLS and YYNGEE. The CDR3 spans 12 residues. Between the trimmed V and J ends, which lost 0 bases and 11 bases, there was a span of 6 bases. The TCR was taken from a human donor in good health. This sequence joins TRBV9 and TRBJ1-6; D might be TRBD1 (6 bases). Sequencing input: memory CD4+ T cells from PBMCs. CDR3 nucleotide sequence: TGTGCCAGCAGCGTAGCAGGGGCACCCCTCCACTTT. It yields the protein CASSVAGAPLHF.